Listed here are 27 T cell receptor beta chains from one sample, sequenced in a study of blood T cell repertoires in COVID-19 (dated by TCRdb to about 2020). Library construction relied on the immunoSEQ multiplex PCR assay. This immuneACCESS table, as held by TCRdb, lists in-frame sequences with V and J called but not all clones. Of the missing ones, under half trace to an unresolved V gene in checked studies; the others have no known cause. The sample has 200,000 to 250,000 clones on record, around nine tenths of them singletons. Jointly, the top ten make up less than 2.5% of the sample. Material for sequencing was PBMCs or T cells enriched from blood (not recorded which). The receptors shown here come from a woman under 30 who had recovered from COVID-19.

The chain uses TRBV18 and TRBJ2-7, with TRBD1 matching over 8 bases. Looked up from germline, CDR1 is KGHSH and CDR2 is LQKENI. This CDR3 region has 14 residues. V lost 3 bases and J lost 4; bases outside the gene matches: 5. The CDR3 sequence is CASSPGQGDYEQYF. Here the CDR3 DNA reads TGTGCCAGCTCACCCGGACAGGGCGATTACGAGCAGTACTTC.

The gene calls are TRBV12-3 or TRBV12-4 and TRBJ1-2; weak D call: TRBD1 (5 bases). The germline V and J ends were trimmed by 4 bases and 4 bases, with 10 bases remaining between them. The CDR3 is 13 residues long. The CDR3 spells CASSSRVGYGYTF. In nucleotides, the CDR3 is TGTGCCAGCAGTTCCAGGGTGGGCTATGGCTACACCTTC.

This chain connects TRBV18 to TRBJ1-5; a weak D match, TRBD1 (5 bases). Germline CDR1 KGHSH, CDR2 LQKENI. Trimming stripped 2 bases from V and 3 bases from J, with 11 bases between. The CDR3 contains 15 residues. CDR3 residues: CASSPRAGTNQPQHF. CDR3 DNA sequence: TGTGCCAGCTCACCAAGGGCGGGGACCAATCAGCCCCAGCATTTT.

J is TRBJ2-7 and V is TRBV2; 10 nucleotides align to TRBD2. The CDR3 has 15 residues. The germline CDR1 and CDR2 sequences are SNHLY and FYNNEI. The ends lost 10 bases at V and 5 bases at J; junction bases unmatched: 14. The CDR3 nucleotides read TGTGCCACCGGACTAGCGGCTCCGAGAGGGGACGAGCAGTACTTC. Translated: CATGLAAPRGDEQYF.

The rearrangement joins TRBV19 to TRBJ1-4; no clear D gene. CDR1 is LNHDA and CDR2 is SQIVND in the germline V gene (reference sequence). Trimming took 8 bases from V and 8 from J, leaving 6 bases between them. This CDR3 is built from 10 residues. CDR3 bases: TGTGCCAGTCGGAGAGAAAAACTGTTTTTT. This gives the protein CASRREKLFF.

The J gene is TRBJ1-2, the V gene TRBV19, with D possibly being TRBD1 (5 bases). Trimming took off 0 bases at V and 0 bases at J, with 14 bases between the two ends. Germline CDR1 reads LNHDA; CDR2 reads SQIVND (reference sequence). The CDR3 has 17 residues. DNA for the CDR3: TGTGCCAGTAGTATAGATGTCTTTGCGGGGGCTAACTATGGCTACACCTTC. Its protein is CASSIDVFAGANYGYTF. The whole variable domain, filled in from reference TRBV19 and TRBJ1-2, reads DGGITQSPKYLFRKEGQNVTLSCEQNLNHDAMYWYRQDPGQGLRLIYYSQIVNDFQKGDIAEGYSVSREKKESFPLTVTSAQKNPTAFYLCASSIDVFAGANYGYTFGSGTRLTVV.

CDR3: CASSKALSGNGCYEQYF. Here the CDR3 DNA reads TGTGCCAGCAGCAAAGCGCTCTCGGGGAACGGGTGTTACGAGCAGTACTTC. The chain employs TRBV21-1 and TRBJ2-7; the table's D call TRBD2 went unverified against the DNA. TRBV21-1 is deemed a pseudogene. The CDR3 length is 17 residues.

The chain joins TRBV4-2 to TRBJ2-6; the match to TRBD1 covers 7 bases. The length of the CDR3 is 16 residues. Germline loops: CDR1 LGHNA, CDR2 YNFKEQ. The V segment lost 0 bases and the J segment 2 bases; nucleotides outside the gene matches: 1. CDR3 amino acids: CASSQDQGAGANVLTF. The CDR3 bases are TGTGCCAGCAGCCAAGATCAGGGGGCTGGGGCCAACGTCCTGACTTTC.

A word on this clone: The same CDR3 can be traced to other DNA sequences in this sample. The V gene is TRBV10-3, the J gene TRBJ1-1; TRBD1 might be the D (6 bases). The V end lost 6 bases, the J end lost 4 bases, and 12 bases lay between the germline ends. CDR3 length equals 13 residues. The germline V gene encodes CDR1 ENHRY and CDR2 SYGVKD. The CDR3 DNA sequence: TGTGCCATCAGCGATGTAGGGGGCACTGAAGCTTTCTTT. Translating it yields CAISDVGGTEAFF.

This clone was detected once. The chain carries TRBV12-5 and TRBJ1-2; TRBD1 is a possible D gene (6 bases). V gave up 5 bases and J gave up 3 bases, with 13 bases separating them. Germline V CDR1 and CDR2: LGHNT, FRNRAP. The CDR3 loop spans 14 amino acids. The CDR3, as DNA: TGTGCTAGTGGTGCCCGGACAGAAGACTATGGCTACACCTTC. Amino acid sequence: CASGARTEDYGYTF.

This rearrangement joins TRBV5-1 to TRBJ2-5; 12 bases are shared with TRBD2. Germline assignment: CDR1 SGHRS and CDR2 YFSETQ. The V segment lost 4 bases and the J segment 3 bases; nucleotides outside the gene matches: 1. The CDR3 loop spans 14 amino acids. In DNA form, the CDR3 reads TGCGCCAGCAGCAGGACTAGCGGGGAAGAGACCCAGTACTTC. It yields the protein CASSRTSGEETQYF. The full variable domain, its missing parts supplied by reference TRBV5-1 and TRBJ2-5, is KAGVTQTPRYLIKTRGQQVTLSCSPISGHRSVSWYQQTPGQGLQFLFEYFSETQRNKGNFPGRFSGRQFSNSRSEMNVSTLELGDSALYLCASSRTSGEETQYFGPGTRLLVL.

Here the CDR3 reads CASSLAVTSGRPPTQYF. The CDR3 bases are TGTGCCAGCAGCTTGGCGGTGACTAGCGGCAGACCCCCCACGCAGTATTTT. V usage is TRBV5-5 and J usage is TRBJ2-3, with 9 nucleotides matching TRBD2. The ends lost 0 bases at V and 9 bases at J; junction bases unmatched: 14. The CDR3 sequence is 17 residues long. Germline V gives CDR1 SGHKS, CDR2 YYEKEE (reference sequence).

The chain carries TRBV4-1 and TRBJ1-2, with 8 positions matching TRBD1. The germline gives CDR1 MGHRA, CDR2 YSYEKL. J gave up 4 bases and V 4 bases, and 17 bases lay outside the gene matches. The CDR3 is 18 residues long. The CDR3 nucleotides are TGCGCCAGCAGCCCGAGACAGGGGATCTTTCCCGTTTTCTATGGCTACACCTTC. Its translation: CASSPRQGIFPVFYGYTF.

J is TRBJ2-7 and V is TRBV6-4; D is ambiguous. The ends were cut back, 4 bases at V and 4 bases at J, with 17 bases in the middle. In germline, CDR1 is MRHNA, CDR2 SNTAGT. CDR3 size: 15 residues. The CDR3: CASSGPRCLYYEQYF. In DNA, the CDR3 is TGTGCCAGCAGTGGCCCCCGTTGTCTCTATTACGAGCAGTACTTC.

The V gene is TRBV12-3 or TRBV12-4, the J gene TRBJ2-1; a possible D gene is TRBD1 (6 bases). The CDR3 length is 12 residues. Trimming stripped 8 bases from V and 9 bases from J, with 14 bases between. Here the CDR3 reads CASGGRVVEQFF. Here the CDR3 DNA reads TGTGCCAGCGGGGGCAGGGTTGTTGAGCAGTTCTTC.

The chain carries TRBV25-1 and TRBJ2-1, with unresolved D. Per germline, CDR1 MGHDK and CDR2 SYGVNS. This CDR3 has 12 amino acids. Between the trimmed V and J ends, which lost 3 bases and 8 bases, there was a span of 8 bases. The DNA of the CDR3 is TGTGCCAGCAGTGAGGTAGCAGATGAGCAGTTCTTC. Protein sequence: CASSEVADEQFF.

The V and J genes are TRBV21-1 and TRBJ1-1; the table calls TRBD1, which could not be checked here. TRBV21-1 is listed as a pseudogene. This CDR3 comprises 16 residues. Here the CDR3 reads CASSKATDVMNTEAFF. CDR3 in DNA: TGTGCCAGCAGCAAAGCGACAGATGTGATGAACACTGAAGCTTTCTTT.

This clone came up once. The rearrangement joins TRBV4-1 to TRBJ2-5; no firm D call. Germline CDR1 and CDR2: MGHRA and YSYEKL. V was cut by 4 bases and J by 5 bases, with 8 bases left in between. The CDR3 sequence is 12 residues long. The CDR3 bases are TGCGCCAGCAGCCCCCCCGGGGAGACCCAGTACTTC. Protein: CASSPPGETQYF.

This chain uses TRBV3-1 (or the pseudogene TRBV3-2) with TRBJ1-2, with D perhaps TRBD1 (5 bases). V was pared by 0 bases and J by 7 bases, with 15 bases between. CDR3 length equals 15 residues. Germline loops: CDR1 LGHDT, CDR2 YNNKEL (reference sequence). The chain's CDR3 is CASSQDVQGRGGYTF. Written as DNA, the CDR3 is TGTGCCAGCAGCCAAGATGTTCAGGGTAGGGGTGGCTACACCTTC.

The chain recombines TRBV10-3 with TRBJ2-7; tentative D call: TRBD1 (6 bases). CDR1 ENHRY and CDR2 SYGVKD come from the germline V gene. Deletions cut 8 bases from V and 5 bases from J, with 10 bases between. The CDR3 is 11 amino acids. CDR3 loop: CAIGDTHEQYF. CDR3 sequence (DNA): TGTGCCATCGGGGACACCCACGAGCAGTACTTC.

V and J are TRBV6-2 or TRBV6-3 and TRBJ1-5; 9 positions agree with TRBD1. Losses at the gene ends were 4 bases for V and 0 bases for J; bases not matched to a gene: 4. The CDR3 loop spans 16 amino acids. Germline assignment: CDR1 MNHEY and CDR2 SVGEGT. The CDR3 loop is CASSFGTGRSNQPQHF. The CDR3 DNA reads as TGTGCCAGCAGTTTTGGGACAGGGCGTAGCAATCAGCCCCAGCATTTT.

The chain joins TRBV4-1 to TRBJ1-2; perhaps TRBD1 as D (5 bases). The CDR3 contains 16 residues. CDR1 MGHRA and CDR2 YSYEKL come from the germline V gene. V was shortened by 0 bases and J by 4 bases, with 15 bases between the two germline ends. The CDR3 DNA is TGCGCCAGCAGCCAAGATAGTGGCAGGGCGCCCTATGGCTACACCTTC. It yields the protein CASSQDSGRAPYGYTF.

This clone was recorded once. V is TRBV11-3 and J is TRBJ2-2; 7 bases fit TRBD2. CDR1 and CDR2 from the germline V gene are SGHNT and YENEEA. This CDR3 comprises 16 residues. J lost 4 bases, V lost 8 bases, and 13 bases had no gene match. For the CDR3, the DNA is TGTGCCAGCTCCCCCGGCGGGGGTCCTACCACCGGGGAGCTGTTTTTT. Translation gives CASSPGGGPTTGELFF.

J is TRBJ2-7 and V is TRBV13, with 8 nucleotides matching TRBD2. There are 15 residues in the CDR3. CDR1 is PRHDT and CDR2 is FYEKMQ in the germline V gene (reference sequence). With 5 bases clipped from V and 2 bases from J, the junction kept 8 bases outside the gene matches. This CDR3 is CASSRGGGQPYEQYF. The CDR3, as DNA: TGTGCCAGCAGCCGAGGCGGGGGGCAGCCCTACGAGCAGTACTTC.

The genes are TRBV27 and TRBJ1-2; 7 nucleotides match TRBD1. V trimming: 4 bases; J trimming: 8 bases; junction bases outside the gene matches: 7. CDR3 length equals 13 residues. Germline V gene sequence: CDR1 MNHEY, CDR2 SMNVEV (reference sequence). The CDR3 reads CASSSDRVGGYTF. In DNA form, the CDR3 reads TGTGCCAGCAGTTCCGACAGGGTCGGGGGCTACACCTTC.

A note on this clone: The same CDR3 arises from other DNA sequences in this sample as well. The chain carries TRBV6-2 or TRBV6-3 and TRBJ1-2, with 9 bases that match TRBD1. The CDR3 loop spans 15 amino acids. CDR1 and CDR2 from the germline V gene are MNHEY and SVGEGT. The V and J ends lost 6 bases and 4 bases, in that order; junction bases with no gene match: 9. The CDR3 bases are TGTGCCAGCAGCCGCCCGGGACAGGGAAGCTATGGCTACACCTTC. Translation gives CASSRPGQGSYGYTF.

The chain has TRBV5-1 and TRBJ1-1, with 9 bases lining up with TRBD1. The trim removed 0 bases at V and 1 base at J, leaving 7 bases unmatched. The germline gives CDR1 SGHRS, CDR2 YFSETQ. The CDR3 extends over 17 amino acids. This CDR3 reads CASSLGNRGPSNTEAFF. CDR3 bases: TGCGCCAGCAGCTTGGGGAACAGGGGGCCATCGAACACTGAAGCTTTCTTT.